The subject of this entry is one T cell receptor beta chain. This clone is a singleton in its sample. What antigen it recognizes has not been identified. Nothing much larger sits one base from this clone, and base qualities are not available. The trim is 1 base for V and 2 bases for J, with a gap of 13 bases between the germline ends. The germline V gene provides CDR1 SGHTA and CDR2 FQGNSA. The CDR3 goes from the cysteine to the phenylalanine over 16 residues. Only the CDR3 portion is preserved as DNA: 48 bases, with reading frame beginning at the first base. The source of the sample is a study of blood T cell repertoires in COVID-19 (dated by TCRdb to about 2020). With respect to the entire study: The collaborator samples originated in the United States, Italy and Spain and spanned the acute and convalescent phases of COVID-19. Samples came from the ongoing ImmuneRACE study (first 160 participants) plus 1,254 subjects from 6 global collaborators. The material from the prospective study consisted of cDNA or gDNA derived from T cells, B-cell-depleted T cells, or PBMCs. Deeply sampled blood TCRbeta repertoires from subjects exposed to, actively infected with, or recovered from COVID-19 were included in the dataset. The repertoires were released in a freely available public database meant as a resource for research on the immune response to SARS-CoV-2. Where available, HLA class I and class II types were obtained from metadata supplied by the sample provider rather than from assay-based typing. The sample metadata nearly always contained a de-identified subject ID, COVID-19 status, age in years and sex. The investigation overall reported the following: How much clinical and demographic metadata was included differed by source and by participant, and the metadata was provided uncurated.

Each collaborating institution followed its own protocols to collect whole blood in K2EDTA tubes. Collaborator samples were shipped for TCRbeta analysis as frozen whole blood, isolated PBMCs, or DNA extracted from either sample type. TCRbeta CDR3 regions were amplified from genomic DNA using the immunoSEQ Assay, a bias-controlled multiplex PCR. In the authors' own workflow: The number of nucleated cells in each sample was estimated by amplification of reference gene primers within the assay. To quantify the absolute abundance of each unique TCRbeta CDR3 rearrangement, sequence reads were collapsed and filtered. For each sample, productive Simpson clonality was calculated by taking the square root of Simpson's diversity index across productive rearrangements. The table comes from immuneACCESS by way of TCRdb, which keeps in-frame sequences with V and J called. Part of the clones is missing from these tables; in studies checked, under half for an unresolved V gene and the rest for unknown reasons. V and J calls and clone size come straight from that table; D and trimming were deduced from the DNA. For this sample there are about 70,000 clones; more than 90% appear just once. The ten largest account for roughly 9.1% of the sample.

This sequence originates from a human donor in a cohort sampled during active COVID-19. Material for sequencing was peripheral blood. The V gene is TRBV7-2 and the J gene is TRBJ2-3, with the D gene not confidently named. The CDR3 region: CASSLDYSSYTDTQYF. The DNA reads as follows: TGTGCCAGCAGCTTAGATTACTCTTCCTACACAGATACGCAGTATTTT. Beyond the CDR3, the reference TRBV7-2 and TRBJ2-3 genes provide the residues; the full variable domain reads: GAGVSQSPSNKVTEKGKDVELRCDPISGHTALYWYRQSLGQGLEFLIYFQGNSAPDKSGLPSDRFSAERTGGSVSTLTIQRTQQEDSAVYLCASSLDYSSYTDTQYFGPGTRLTVL.